The clone carrying this TCR beta chain was counted at least ten times. Its antigen is as yet unknown. These data come from a study of identical twins. Whole-study results and caveats: Sequences that were beta out-of-frame showed weaker excess twin sharing. Out-of-frame TCR alpha sharing in monozygotic twins exceeded recombination model predictions.

CDR1 is SGHDT, CDR2 YYEEEE, per germline. Deletions cut 4 bases from V and 1 base from J, with 2 bases between. The CDR3 contains 11 residues. MiXCR, applied by TCRdb to the 5' RACE reads, yields one record per CDR3 protein. The sample lists hundreds of thousands of distinct CDR3 sequences, over 15% occurring once. Healthy Caucasians provided all donations. These same data were also listed under a study on T cells expressing NK-cell markers.

This chain joins TRBV5-6 and TRBJ1-1, with D unclear. The clonotype was recovered from a woman between 18 and 30 years old in good health. Specimen: PBMCs. DNA of the CDR3: TGTGCCAGCAGCACGAACACTGAAGCTTTCTTT. It translates to CASSTNTEAFF.